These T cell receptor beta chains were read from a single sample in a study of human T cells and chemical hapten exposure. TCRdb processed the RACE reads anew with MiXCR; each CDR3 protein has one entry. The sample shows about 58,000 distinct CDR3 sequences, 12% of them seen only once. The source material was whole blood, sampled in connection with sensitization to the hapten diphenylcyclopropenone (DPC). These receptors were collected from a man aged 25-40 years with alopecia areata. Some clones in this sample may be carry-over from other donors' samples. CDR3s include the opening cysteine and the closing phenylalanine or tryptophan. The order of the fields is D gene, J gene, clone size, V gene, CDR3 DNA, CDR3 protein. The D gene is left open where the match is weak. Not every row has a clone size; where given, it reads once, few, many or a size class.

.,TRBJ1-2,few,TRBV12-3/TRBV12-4,TGTGCCAGCAGTTTTGCGGGAAACTATGGCTACACCTTC,CASSFAGNYGYTF
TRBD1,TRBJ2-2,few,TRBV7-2,TGTGCCAGCAGCTTATCAATGACAGGGTGGAACACCGGGGAGCTGTTTTTT,CASSLSMTGWNTGELFF
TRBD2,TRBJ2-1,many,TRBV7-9,TGTGCCAGCAGCTTATCGGCGGGGAGGGGTGAGCAGTTCTTC,CASSLSAGRGEQFF
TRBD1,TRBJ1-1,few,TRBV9,TGTGCCAGCAGCGCTAACAGGGGAATGAACACTGAAGCTTTCTTT,CASSANRGMNTEAFF
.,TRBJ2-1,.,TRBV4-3,TGCGCCAGCAGCCAAGAGCCCAATGAGCAGTTCTTC,CASSQEPNEQFF
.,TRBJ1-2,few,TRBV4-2,TGTGCCAGCTTTGACGGCTATGGCTACACCTTC,CASFDGYGYTF
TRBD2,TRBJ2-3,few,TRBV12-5,TGTGCTAGCTCGACCGGGACTACCTTCACAGATACGCAGTATTTT,CASSTGTTFTDTQYF
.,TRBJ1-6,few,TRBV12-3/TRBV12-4,TGTGCCAGCAGTTCCCAAGGAAATTCACCCCTCCACTTT,CASSSQGNSPLHF
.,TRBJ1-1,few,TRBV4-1,TGCGCCAGCAGCCAAGGGACAATATGGACTGAAGCTTTCTTT,CASSQGTIWTEAFF
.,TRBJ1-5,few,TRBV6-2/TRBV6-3,TGTGCCAGCAGTTACTCTTGGGGGAATCAGCCCCAGCATTTT,CASSYSWGNQPQHF
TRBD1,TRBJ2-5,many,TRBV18,TGTGCCAGCTCACCTCGACAGGGGGCAAGAGGGGAGACCCAGTACTTC,CASSPRQGARGETQYF
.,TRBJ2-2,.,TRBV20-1,TGCAGTGCTAGGGCAGGAACGAACACCGGGGAGCTGTTTTTT,CSARAGTNTGELFF
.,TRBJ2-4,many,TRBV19,TGTGCCAGTAGTACCAGGGACATACTTATCGAAAACATTCAGTACTTC,CASSTRDILIENIQYF
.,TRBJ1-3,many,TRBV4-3,TGCGCCAGCAGCCAAGAACTGCTGGTCTCCCACGGAAACACCATATATTTT,CASSQELLVSHGNTIYF
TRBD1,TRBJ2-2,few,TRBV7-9,TGTGCCAGCAGCAACCGACAGGGGTATAACGGGGAGCTGTTTTTT,CASSNRQGYNGELFF
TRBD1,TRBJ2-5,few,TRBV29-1,TGCAGCGTTGAAGGGACAGGCCAAGAGACCCAGTACTTC,CSVEGTGQETQYF
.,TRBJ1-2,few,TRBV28,TGTGCCAGCAGTTCCCCACCACGGACAGCTAACTATGGCTACACCTTC,CASSSPPRTANYGYTF
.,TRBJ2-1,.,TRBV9,TGTGCCAGCAGCGTAGATTTCTCCTACAATGAGCAGTTCTTC,CASSVDFSYNEQFF
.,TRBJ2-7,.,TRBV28,TGTGCCAGCAGTTTAATGGGCGCGGGGTACGAGCAGTACTTC,CASSLMGAGYEQYF
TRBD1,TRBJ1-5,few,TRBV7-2,TGTGCCAGCAGCTTAGGGGACAGGACAAATCAGCCCCAGCATTTT,CASSLGDRTNQPQHF
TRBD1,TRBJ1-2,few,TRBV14,TGTGCCAGCAGCCACCAGGGGGTCTATGGCTACACCTTC,CASSHQGVYGYTF
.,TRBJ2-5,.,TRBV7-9,TGTGCCAGCAGCTTAATCACTAACCGGGACGGGGTATTGGAGACCCAGTACTTC,CASSLITNRDGVLETQYF
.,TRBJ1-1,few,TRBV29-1,TGCAGCGTTGTGGGGGTGTTAGGCACTGAAGCTTTCTTT,CSVVGVLGTEAFF
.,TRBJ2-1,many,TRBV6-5,TGTGCCAGCACGGAGAGCTCCTACAATGAGCAGTTCTTC,CASTESSYNEQFF
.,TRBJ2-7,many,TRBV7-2,TGTGCCAGCAGCTTGAGCTCCGGGGGCACCTCCTACGAGCAGTACTTC,CASSLSSGGTSYEQYF
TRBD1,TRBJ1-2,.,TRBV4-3,TGCGCCAGCAACCAAGAATCGGACAGGGAATTAACTTACTATGGCTACACCTTC,CASNQESDRELTYYGYTF
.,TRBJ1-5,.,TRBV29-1,TGCAGCGTGGGACACCGTCAGCCCCAGCATTTT,CSVGHRQPQHF
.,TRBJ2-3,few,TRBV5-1,TGCGCCAGCAGCTTGGAGGGCGGTTTCACAGATACGCAGTATTTT,CASSLEGGFTDTQYF
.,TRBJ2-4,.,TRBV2,TGTGCCAGCAGTGAAATAGCCGAAAACATTCAGTACTTC,CASSEIAENIQYF
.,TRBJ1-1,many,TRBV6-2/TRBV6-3,TGTGCCAGCACCGTATCTTGGGGGCTCACTGAAGCTTTCTTT,CASTVSWGLTEAFF
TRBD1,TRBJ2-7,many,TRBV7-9,TGTGCCAGCAGCCCACCGGACAGGAGCTCCTACGAGCAGTACTTC,CASSPPDRSSYEQYF
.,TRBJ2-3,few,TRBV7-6,TGTGCCAGCAGACCAGGGGGGCGGAGCACAGATACGCAGTATTTT,CASRPGGRSTDTQYF
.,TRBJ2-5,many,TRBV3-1,TGTGCCAGCAGCCAAGGGGTTTGGACTACCGAAGAGACCCAGTACTTC,CASSQGVWTTEETQYF
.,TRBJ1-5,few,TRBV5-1,TGCGCCAGCAGCCTAGGGGAGTGGAATCAGCCCCAGCATTTT,CASSLGEWNQPQHF
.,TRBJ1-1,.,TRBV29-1,TGCAGCGTTGAACTGGGAGCTGGGGCTTTCTTT,CSVELGAGAFF
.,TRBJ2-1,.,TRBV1,TGCACCAGCAGCCATGCCGGGACTCGTTACAATGAGCAGTTCTTC,CTSSHAGTRYNEQFF
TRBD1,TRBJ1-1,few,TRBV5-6,TGTGCCAGCAGCGTCGGACCAGGGGGGTCTGAAGCTTTCTTT,CASSVGPGGSEAFF
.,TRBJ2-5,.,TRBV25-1,TGTGCCAGCAGTGAATTCGGAGATCAAGAGACCCAGTACTTC,CASSEFGDQETQYF
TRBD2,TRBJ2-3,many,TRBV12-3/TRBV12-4,TGTGCCAGCACCCTGCGGCTAGCGGGGACAAGCACAGATACGCAGTATTTT,CASTLRLAGTSTDTQYF
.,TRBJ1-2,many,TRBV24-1,TGTGCCACCAGTGATTTCAACAGGGATGGCTACACCTTC,CATSDFNRDGYTF
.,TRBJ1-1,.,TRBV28,TGTGCCAGCAGTTTAATTTTTGACACTGAAGCTTTCTTT,CASSLIFDTEAFF